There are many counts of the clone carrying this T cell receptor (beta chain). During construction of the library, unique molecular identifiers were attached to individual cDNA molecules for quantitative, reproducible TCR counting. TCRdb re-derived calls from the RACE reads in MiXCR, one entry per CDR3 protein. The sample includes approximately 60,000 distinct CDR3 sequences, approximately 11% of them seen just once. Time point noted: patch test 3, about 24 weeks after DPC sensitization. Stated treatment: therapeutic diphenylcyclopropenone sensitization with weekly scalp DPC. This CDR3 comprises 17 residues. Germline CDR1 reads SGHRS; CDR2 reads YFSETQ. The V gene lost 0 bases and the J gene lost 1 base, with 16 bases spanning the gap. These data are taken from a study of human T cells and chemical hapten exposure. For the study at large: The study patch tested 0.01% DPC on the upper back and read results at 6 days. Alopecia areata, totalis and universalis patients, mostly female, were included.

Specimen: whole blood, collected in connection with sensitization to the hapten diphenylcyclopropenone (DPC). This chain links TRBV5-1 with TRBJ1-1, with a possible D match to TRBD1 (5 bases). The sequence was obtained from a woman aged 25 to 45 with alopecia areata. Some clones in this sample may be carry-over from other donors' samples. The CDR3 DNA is TGCGCCAGCAGCTTGGGCCTTTTAGTAGGGACGAACACTGAAGCTTTCTTT. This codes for CASSLGLLVGTNTEAFF.